The 15 T cell receptor beta chains listed next were all sequenced from one sample in a study of blood T cell repertoires in COVID-19. The table came from immunoSEQ multiplex PCR; TCRdb's copy has only in-frame clones and leaves some out. The table records a few hundred thousand clones, roughly 85% of them present only once. Material: peripheral blood. The receptor source for this set is a man aged 50 to 60 who had recovered from COVID-19.

The chain is built from TRBV5-4 and TRBJ2-7, with D perhaps matching TRBD2 (6 bases). Germline-derived CDR1 and CDR2 are SGHNT and YYREEE (reference sequence). V lost 1 base and J 4 bases, leaving 15 bases between the germline ends. The CDR3 contains 15 residues. The CDR3 loop is CASSLPGVGVYEQYF. DNA of the CDR3: TGTGCCAGCAGCTTGCCGGGAGTGGGGGTTTACGAGCAGTACTTC.

V is TRBV2 and J is TRBJ1-1, with TRBD1 as a possible D gene (6 bases). The germline V gene encodes CDR1 SNHLY and CDR2 FYNNEI. The V end lost 1 base, the J end lost 3 bases, and 12 bases lay between the germline ends. There are 15 residues in the CDR3. CDR3 region: CASSEVGGGDTEAFF. CDR3 DNA sequence: TGTGCCAGCAGTGAAGTAGGGGGAGGGGACACTGAAGCTTTCTTT.

The V gene is TRBV15, the J gene TRBJ1-6; a possible D gene is TRBD1 (5 bases). Trimming took off 3 bases at V and 9 bases at J, with 9 bases between the two ends. CDR3 length: 13 amino acids. Germline V gene data show CDR1 as LNHNV and CDR2 as YYDKDF (reference sequence). Written as DNA, the CDR3 is TGTGCCACCAGCAGGCAGGGTAGTTCACCCCTCCACTTT. Encoded protein: CATSRQGSSPLHF. Full variable domain (outside the CDR3, taken from reference TRBV15 and TRBJ1-6): DAMVIQNPRYQVTQFGKPVTLSCSQTLNHNVMYWYQQKSSQAPKLLFHYYDKDFNNEADTPDNFQSRRPNTSFCFLDIRSPGLGDTAMYLCATSRQGSSPLHFGNGTRLTVT.

The rearrangement uses TRBV18 and TRBJ2-4; 8 bases fit TRBD2. The CDR3 contains 17 residues. Germline CDR1 reads KGHSH; CDR2 reads LQKENI. V shed 1 base, J shed 8 bases, and the junction held 13 bases outside the gene matches. DNA of the CDR3: TGTGCCAGCTCACCACAGGGACTAGGGGGGGTTAGCGACATTCAGTACTTC. This sequence encodes CASSPQGLGGVSDIQYF.

This clone was counted a single time. The V call is TRBV4-1, the J call TRBJ1-6, with 7 positions matching TRBD1. There are 17 residues in the CDR3. CDR1 and CDR2 (germline): MGHRA, YSYEKL. V lost 3 bases, J lost 4 bases, and 9 bases stayed unmatched. CDR3 amino acids: CASSQGTDRLYNSPLHF. In nucleotides, the CDR3 is TGCGCCAGCAGCCAGGGGACAGACCGCCTTTATAATTCACCCCTCCACTTT.

A note on this clone: Additional DNA sequences in this sample encode the identical CDR3. This sequence joins TRBV27 and TRBJ2-3; 11 bases match TRBD2. With V trimmed by 6 bases and J by 3 bases, 5 bases remained unmatched. CDR3 length: 15 amino acids. Looked up from germline, CDR1 is MNHEY and CDR2 is SMNVEV (reference sequence). The CDR3 nucleotides read TGTGCCAGCAGCCTAGCGGGAGGAGGGACAGATACGCAGTATTTT. It translates to CASSLAGGGTDTQYF.

V gene TRBV27 combines with J gene TRBJ2-7, with 7 bases matching TRBD1. The trim removed 2 bases at V and 3 bases at J, leaving 7 bases unmatched. CDR1 is MNHEY and CDR2 is SMNVEV in the germline V gene (reference sequence). The CDR3 extends over 15 amino acids. The CDR3 sequence is CASSLTQGYHYEQYF. CDR3 in DNA: TGTGCCAGCAGTTTAACACAGGGGTACCACTACGAGCAGTACTTC.

V usage is TRBV5-1 and J usage is TRBJ1-1, with TRBD1 identical over 9 bases. The V segment lost 7 bases and the J segment 4 bases; nucleotides outside the gene matches: 11. The germline CDR1 and CDR2 sequences are SGHRS and YFSETQ. CDR3 length equals 15 residues. The CDR3 DNA reads TGCGCCAGCGCTCCAACCGGGACAGGGCGCACTGAAGCTTTCTTT. Its translation is CASAPTGTGRTEAFF.

This chain connects TRBV28 to TRBJ1-4, with no clear D. The CDR3 is 18 amino acids. CDR1 is MDHEN, CDR2 SYDVKM, per germline. CDR3 amino acids: CGTQSGKVLPGVSEKLFF. The CDR3 DNA reads as TGTGGCACACAAAGCGGGAAAGTCCTTCCTGGGGTCAGTGAAAAACTGTTTTTT.

As to this clone: Other DNA sequences within the sample encode an identical CDR3. The DNA of the CDR3 is TGTGCCAGCAGCCGTTACGAGCAGTACTTC. Protein: CASSRYEQYF. The chain combines TRBV28 with TRBJ2-7; no clear D. Germline V gene sequence: CDR1 MDHEN, CDR2 SYDVKM. V lost 6 bases and J 4 bases, leaving 4 bases between the germline ends. CDR3 length: 10 residues.

The chain joins TRBV9 to TRBJ2-7; TRBD1 is a possible D gene (6 bases). The CDR3 runs to 13 residues. CDR1 and CDR2 (germline): SGDLS, YYNGEE. Trimming removed 4 bases at V and 6 bases at J, with 14 bases between. The CDR3 loop is CASSYSGASEQYF. Written as DNA, the CDR3 is TGTGCCAGCAGCTATTCAGGGGCGAGCGAGCAGTACTTC. Full variable domain (remainder filled in from reference TRBV9 and TRBJ2-7): DSGVTQTPKHLITATGQRVTLRCSPRSGDLSVYWYQQSLDQGLQFLIQYYNGEERAKGNILERFSAQQFPDLHSELNLSSLELGDSALYFCASSYSGASEQYFGPGTRLTVT.

This clone has a count of ten or more. The chain carries TRBV6-6 and TRBJ2-7, with 8 bases fitting TRBD1. The V segment lost 6 bases and the J segment 3 bases; nucleotides outside the gene matches: 4. The CDR3 consists of 13 residues. Germline values: CDR1 MNHNY, CDR2 SVGAGI (reference sequence). The CDR3 DNA reads TGTGCCAGCAGGGACAGGGACCGCTACGAGCAGTACTTC. Translation gives CASRDRDRYEQYF.

The rearrangement joins TRBV6-5 to TRBJ1-1; tentatively, D is TRBD1 (5 bases). Germline V CDR1 and CDR2: MNHEY, SVGAGI. Deletions cut 6 bases from V and 4 bases from J, with 9 bases between. The CDR3 totals 12 residues. The CDR3 DNA sequence: TGTGCCAGCAGGGGGCTGAGCACTGAAGCTTTCTTT. Translated: CASRGLSTEAFF.

This chain joins TRBV6-5 and TRBJ2-5; 7 bases are shared with TRBD2. The J segment lost 5 bases and the V segment lost 5 bases, leaving 8 bases of the junction unmatched. From germline, CDR1 is MNHEY and CDR2 SVGAGI. The CDR3 extends over 14 amino acids. The CDR3 nucleotides read TGTGCCAGCAGTCTCGGACTAGGTGGCGAGACCCAGTACTTC. It codes for CASSLGLGGETQYF.

The V and J genes are TRBV7-2 and TRBJ2-1, with 9 bases lining up with TRBD2. The CDR3 is made up of 17 amino acids. The V segment lost 4 bases and the J segment 9 bases; nucleotides outside the gene matches: 16. Germline CDR1 SGHTA, CDR2 FQGNSA. The CDR3 loop is CASSSHAPGLAGGEQFF. For the CDR3, the DNA is TGTGCCAGCAGCTCCCACGCACCGGGACTAGCTGGGGGTGAGCAGTTCTTC.